This TCR beta chain was observed in a study of shared clonotypes between healthy human individuals. Per the original data handling: Junction-only sequences without quality scores were provided by ImmunoSEQ, so filtering was different. Sequencing used immunoSEQ multiplex PCR; TCRdb keeps in-frame clones, though not all of them. V, J and clone size were drawn from that table, and D and trimming were deduced from the DNA. The sample includes over a million clones, more than 95% of them seen just once. In the case of this clone: The antigen is unknown.

V lost 2 bases and J 2 bases, leaving 7 bases between the germline ends. This CDR3 has 12 residues. Germline lookup yields CDR1 GTSNPN and CDR2 SVGIG (reference sequence). General study results and limits: Sharing across four donors was seen in approximately 5.2% of naive CD4 clonotypes. Inspection by rarefaction showed sorted-subset sequencing to be incomplete despite large depth. Deeper or shallower sequencing was expected to change how clonotypes are shared among donors.

The gene calls are TRBV30 and TRBJ2-7; D is ambiguous. This sequence originates from a man between 25 and 39 years old in good health. Sequenced: naive CD4+ T cells sorted from blood. Indicated subset: CD45RA+ positively selected. The CDR3 DNA is TGTGCCTGGAGTCACGGCCCCTACGAGCAGTACTTC. Residues: CAWSHGPYEQYF.